The following is a T cell receptor (beta chain) sequence with its context. This specimen comes from a study of blood T cell repertoires in COVID-19. Turning to the study itself: Spain, Italy and the United States supplied samples that represented acute and convalescent COVID-19.

In the study's own analysis: By means of reference gene primer amplification, nucleated cell counts were estimated. Profiling relied on immunoSEQ multiplex PCR, and the TCRdb table lists in-frame clones only, not all of them. V and J calls plus clone size are reproduced from that table; the DNA served to infer D and trimming. The profile shows tens of thousands of clones, about nine tenths of them singletons. Germline CDR1 is LNHNV and CDR2 is YYDKDF (reference sequence). V was clipped by 3 bases and J by 1 base; unmatched bases: 6. The CDR3 totals 16 residues. The sample was peripheral blood. This sequence originates from a woman over 75 with acute or convalescent COVID-19. This chain uses TRBV15 with TRBJ2-3; TRBD2 aligns across 8 bases. The CDR3 reads CATSRRSGVGTDTQYF. The CDR3 coding sequence is TGTGCCACCAGCAGGCGTAGCGGGGTGGGCACAGATACGCAGTATTTT.